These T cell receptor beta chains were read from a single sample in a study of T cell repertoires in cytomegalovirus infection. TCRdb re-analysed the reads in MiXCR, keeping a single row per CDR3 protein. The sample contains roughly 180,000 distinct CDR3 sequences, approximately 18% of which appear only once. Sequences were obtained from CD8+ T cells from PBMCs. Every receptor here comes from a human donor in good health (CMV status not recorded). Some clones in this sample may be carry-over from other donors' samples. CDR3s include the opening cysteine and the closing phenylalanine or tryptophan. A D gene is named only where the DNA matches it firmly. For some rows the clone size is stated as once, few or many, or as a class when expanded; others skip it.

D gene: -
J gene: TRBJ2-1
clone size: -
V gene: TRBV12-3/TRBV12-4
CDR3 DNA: TGTGCCAGCAGTTTTGGGGGCCTGCAGTTCTTC
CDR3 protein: CASSFGGLQFF

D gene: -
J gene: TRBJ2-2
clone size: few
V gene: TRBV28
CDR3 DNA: TGTGCCAGCAGTTCCGACCGGGCAGGGTTCACCGGGGAGCTGTTTTTT
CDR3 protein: CASSSDRAGFTGELFF

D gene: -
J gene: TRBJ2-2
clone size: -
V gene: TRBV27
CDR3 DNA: TGTGCCAGCAGTTTAGAGGGGGGGGGGCGCACCGGGGAGCTGTTTTTT
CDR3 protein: CASSLEGGGRTGELFF

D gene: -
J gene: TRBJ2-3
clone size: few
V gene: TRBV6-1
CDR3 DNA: TGTGCCAGCAGTCCCATCTTAATTTCTAGCACAGATACGCAGTATTTT
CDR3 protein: CASSPILISSTDTQYF

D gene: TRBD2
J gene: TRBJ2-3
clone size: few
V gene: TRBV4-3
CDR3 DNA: TGCGCCAGCAGCGCGGGGGTAGCGCAGAAAACGGATACGCAGTATTTT
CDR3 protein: CASSAGVAQKTDTQYF

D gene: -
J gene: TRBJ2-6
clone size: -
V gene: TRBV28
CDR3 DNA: TGTGCCAGCAGTGGGAGGGACAACTCTGGGGCCAACGTCCTGACTTTC
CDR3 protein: CASSGRDNSGANVLTF

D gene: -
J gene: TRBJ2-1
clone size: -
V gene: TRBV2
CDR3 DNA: TGTGCCAGCAGTTTGGTCAAAGAGGTGTACAATGAGCAGTTCTTC
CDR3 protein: CASSLVKEVYNEQFF

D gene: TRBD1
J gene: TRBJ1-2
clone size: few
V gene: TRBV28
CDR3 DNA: TGTGCCAGCAGTTTGGTCAGGGGGCGCGAGGGCTACACCTTC
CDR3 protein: CASSLVRGREGYTF

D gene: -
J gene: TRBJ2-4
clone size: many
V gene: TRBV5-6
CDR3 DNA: TGTGCCAGCAGCTTGGGGACGATCGGTTTAAACATTCAGTACTTC
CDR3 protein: CASSLGTIGLNIQYF

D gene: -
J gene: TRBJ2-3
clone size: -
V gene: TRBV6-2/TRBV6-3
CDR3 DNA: TGTGCCAGCAGCATACAGGCGGATACGCAGTATTTT
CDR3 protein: CASSIQADTQYF

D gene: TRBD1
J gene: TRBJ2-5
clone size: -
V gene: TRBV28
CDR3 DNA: TGTGCCAGCAGTCCGACCGGGACAGACCAAGAGACCCAGTACTTC
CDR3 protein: CASSPTGTDQETQYF

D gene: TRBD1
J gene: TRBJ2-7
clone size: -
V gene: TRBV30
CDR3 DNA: TGTGCCTGGAGCTACAGGGGCCTCGAGCAGTACTTC
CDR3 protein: CAWSYRGLEQYF

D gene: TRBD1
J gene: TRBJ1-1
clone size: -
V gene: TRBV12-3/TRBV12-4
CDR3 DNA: TGTGCCAGCAGCCCCCCCGACAGGGCACGGGGCACTGAAGCTTTCTTT
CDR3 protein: CASSPPDRARGTEAFF

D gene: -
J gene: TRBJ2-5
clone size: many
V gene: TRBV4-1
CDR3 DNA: TGCGCCAGCAGCCAAGATGGGGGAGAGACCCAGTACTTC
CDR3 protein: CASSQDGGETQYF

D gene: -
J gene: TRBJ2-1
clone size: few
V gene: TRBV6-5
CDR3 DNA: TGTGCCAGCAGTTATGAGGGGTCTGAGCAGTTCTTC
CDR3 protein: CASSYEGSEQFF

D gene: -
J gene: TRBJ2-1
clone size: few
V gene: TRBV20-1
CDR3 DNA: TGCAGTGCTAGCCCCCTTAGCTCCTACAATGAGCAGTTCTTC
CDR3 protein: CSASPLSSYNEQFF

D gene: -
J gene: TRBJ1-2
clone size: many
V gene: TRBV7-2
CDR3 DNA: TGTGCCAGCAGTACCGGGCCCTCCTATGGCTACACCTTC
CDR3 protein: CASSTGPSYGYTF

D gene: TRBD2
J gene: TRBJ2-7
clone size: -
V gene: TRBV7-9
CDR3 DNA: TGTGCCAGCAGCTTGACTAGCTTCAGCTCCTACGAGCAGTACTTC
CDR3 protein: CASSLTSFSSYEQYF

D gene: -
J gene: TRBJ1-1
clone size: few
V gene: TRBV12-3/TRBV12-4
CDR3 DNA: TGTGCCAGCAGTTTAGGGTTGGGGTCTGAAGCTTTCTTT
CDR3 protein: CASSLGLGSEAFF

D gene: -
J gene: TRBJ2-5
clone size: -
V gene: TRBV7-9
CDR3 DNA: TGTGCCAGCAGCTTATCAATAGAAGAGACCCAGTACTTC
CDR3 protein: CASSLSIEETQYF

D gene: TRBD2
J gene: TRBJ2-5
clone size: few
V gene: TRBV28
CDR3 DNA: TGTGCCAGCAGTTTCTTGACTAGCGGGGACCTCCAAGAGACCCAGTACTTC
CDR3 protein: CASSFLTSGDLQETQYF

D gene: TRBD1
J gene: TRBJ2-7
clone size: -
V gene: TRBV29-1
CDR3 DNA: TGCAGCGTTGCTTGGGACAGAGACTACGAGCAGTACTTC
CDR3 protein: CSVAWDRDYEQYF

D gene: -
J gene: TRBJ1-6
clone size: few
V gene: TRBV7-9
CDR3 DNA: TGTGCCAGCAGCTTGGCGGTGGAAAATTCACCCCTCCACTTT
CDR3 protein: CASSLAVENSPLHF

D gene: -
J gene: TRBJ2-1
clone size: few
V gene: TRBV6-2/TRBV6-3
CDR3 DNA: TGTGCCAGCAGCCCCTCCCGGGCCAATGAGCAGTTCTTC
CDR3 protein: CASSPSRANEQFF

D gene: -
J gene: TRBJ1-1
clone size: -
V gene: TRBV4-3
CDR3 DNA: TGCGCCAGCAGCCAAGAGGTCAGGGTGAACACTGAAGCTTTCTTT
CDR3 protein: CASSQEVRVNTEAFF

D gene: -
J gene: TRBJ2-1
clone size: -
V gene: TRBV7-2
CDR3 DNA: TGTGCCAGCAGCTTTGGGGCAGGTTCCGATGAGCAGTTCTTC
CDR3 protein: CASSFGAGSDEQFF

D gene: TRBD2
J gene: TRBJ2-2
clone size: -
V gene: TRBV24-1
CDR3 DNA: TGTGCCACCAGTGACTACACCGGGACTACGAACACCGGGGAGCTGTTTTTT
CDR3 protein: CATSDYTGTTNTGELFF

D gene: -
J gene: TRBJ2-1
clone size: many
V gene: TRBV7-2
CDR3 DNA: TGTGCCAGCAGCGCACCCTCGTCATTCTATGAGCAGTTCTTC
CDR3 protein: CASSAPSSFYEQFF

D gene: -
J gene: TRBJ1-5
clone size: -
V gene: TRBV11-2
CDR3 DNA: TGTGCCAGCAGCTTAAATCCCAGCAGCAATCAGCCCCAGCATTTT
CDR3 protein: CASSLNPSSNQPQHF

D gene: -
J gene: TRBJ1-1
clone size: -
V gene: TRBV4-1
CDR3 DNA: TGCGCCAGCAGCCAGGGGGGGGGACCCACTGAAGCTTTCTTT
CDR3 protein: CASSQGGGPTEAFF

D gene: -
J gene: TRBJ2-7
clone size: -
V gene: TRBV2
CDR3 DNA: TGTGCCAGCAGTAGCAGGGTCTACGAGCAGTACTTC
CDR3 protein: CASSSRVYEQYF

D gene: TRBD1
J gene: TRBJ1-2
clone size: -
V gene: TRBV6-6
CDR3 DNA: TGTGCCAGCAGTTACTTACCAGGGGGCGATAACTATGGCTACACCTTC
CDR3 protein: CASSYLPGGDNYGYTF

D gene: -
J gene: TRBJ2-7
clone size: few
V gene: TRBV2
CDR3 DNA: TGTGCCAGCAGTGTCCCAGGGGTTACCTACGAGCAGTACTTC
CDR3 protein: CASSVPGVTYEQYF

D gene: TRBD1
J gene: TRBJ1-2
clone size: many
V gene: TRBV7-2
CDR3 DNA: TGTGCCAGCAGCAGCTTGGGGGACAGGGTCCATGGCTACACCTTC
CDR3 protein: CASSSLGDRVHGYTF

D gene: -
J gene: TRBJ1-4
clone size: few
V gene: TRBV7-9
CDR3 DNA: TGTGCCAGCAGCCCAGTGGGACAAGGGGAGGAAAAACTGTTTTTT
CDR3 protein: CASSPVGQGEEKLFF

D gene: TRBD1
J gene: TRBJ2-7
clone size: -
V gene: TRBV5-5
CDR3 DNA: TGTGCCAGCAGCGCCGGGACAGGTTTCCACGAGCAGTACTTC
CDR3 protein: CASSAGTGFHEQYF

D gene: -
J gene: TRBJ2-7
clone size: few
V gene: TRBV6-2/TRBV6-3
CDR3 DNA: TGTGCCAGCACCGGGACGGGGCCTTCCTACGAGCAGTACTTC
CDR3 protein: CASTGTGPSYEQYF

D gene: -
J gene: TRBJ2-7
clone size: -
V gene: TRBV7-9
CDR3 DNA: TGTGCCAGCAGCCCCCTGGGAGAAGAGCAGTACTTC
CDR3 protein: CASSPLGEEQYF

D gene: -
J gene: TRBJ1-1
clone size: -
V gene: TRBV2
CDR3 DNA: TGTGCCAGCAGTGGACAAGAAGCTTTCTTT
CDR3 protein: CASSGQEAFF

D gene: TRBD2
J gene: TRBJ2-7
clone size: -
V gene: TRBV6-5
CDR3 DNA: TGTGCCAGCAGTTACTCGGGTGGGACTAATTTATTTCCCTACGAGCAGTACTTC
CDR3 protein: CASSYSGGTNLFPYEQYF

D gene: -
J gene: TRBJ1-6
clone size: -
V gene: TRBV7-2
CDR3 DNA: TGTGCCAGCAGCTTAGGGAGGGCCGGCTATAATTCACCCCTCCACTTT
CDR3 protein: CASSLGRAGYNSPLHF

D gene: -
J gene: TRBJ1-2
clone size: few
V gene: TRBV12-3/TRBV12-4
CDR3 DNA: TGTGCCAGTTTTCCTCCAACAGGGTTTGGCTACACCTTC
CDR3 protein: CASFPPTGFGYTF